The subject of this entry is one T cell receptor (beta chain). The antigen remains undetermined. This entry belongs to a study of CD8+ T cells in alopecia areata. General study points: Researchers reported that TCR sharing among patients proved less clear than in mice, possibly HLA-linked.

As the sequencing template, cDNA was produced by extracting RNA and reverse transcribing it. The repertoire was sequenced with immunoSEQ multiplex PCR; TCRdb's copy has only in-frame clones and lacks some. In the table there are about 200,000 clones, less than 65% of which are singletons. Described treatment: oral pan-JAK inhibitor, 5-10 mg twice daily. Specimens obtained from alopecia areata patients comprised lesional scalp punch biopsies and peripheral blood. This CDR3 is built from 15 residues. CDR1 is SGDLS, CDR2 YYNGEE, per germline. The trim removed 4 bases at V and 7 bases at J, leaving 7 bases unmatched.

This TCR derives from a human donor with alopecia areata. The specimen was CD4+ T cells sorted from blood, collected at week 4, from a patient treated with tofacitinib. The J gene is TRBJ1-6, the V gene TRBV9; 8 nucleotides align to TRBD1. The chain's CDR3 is CASSTRTGWNSPLHF. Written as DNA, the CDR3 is TGTGCCAGCAGCACTAGGACAGGGTGGAATTCACCCCTCCACTTT.